These 5 T cell receptor beta chains came from one sample sequenced in a study of follicular helper T cells after annual influenza vaccination. As to time point: 2014-2015 season, pre-vaccination. The repertoire was sequenced with immunoSEQ multiplex PCR; TCRdb's copy has only in-frame clones and lacks some. The sample yields fewer than 30,000 clones, roughly 80% seen once. The sample in question was CXCR5+ CD38- circulating T follicular helper cells from blood, obtained on the day of influenza vaccination. The subset here: circulating Tfh, non-naive CD4+CXCR5+PD-1+ (ICOS+CD38+ or ICOS-CD38-). The origin of the receptors is an adult who received the influenza vaccine.

The chain recombines TRBV7-2 with TRBJ2-7; 8 positions match TRBD2. Looked up from germline, CDR1 is SGHTA and CDR2 is FQGNSA. V was pared by 5 bases and J by 3 bases, with 9 bases of the junction left unmatched. There are 15 residues in the CDR3. CDR3 residues: CASSPGERERYEQYF. CDR3 nucleotides: TGTGCCAGCAGCCCCGGGGAGCGGGAGCGCTACGAGCAGTACTTC.

The chain is built from TRBV28 and TRBJ2-7, with TRBD2 as a possible D gene (7 bases). The germline V and J ends were trimmed by 10 bases and 0 bases, with 16 bases remaining between them. The CDR3 length is 14 residues. The germline V gene has CDR1 MDHEN and CDR2 SYDVKM. In DNA form, the CDR3 reads TGTGCCACCGGGGGGACATCCAGCTCCTACGAGCAGTACTTC. Residues: CATGGTSSSYEQYF.

This clone appeared a few times. The rearrangement links TRBV7-9 to TRBJ2-7; D might be TRBD1 (6 bases). The length of the CDR3 is 12 residues. Per the germline V gene, CDR1 is SEHNR and CDR2 is FQNEAQ (reference sequence). The V and J ends lost 1 base and 12 bases respectively, with 13 bases between them. The CDR3, as DNA: TGTGCCAGCAGCTTAGGAACTGAGGGGGTGTACTTC. This gives the protein CASSLGTEGVYF.

V usage is TRBV5-1 and J usage is TRBJ2-3; 10 bases align to TRBD1. The CDR3 length is 17 residues. Trimming took 4 bases from V and 4 from J; bases not matched to a gene: 12. CDR1 is SGHRS, CDR2 YFSETQ, per germline. The CDR3 region is CASSKGQGTRVPDTQYF. CDR3 sequence (DNA): TGCGCCAGCAGCAAGGGACAGGGGACTAGAGTACCAGATACGCAGTATTTT.

This chain links TRBV5-1 with TRBJ2-1; D may be TRBD1 (6 bases). The CDR3 loop spans 17 amino acids. Germline lookup yields CDR1 SGHRS and CDR2 YFSETQ. Trimming removed 0 bases at V and 3 bases at J, with 16 bases between. This CDR3 reads CASSLARAGANYNEQFF. The CDR3 DNA is TGCGCCAGCAGCTTGGCCAGAGCAGGGGCGAACTACAATGAGCAGTTCTTC.